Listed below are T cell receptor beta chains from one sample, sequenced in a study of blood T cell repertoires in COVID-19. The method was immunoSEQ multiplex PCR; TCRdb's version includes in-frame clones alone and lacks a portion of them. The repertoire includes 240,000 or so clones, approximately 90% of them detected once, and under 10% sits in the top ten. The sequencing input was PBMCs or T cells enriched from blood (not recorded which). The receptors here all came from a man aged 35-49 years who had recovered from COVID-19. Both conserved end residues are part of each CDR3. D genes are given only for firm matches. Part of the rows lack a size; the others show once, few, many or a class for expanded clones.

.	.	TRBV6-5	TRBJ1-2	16	TGTGCCAGCAGTTACGGGGTACCAGGGGTTGCCTATGGCTACACCTTC	CASSYGVPGVAYGYTF
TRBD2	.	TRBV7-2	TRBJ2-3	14	TGTGCCAGCAGCTCCGGGGGGGGCACAGATACGCAGTATTTT	CASSSGGGTDTQYF
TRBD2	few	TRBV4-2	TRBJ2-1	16	TGTGCCAGCAGCCATGGGACTAGCGGGATCTACAATGAGCAGTTCTTC	CASSHGTSGIYNEQFF
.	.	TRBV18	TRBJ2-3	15	TGTGCCAGCTCTCCCCCGGCGGGTAGCACAGATACGCAGTATTTT	CASSPPAGSTDTQYF
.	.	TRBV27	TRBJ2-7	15	TGTGCCAGCAGTAGTCCACAAAACATTACCTACGAGCAGTACTTC	CASSSPQNITYEQYF
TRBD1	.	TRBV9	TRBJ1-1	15	TGTGCCAGCAGCGTAGTGGGACAGGGGGCCTCTGAAGCTTTCTTT	CASSVVGQGASEAFF
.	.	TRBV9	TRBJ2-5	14	TGTGCCAGCAGCGTAGCAACTAGCCTCGAGACCCAGTACTTC	CASSVATSLETQYF
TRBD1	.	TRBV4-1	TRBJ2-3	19	TGCGCCAGCAGCCAAAGGGGACAGGGGTTAGACACTAGCACAGATACGCAGTATTTT	CASSQRGQGLDTSTDTQYF
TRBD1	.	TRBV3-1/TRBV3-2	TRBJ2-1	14	TGTGCCAGCAGCCAAGACAGGGGGCGAGGTGAGCAGTTCTTC	CASSQDRGRGEQFF
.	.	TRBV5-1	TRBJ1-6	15	TGCGCCAGCAGCTTCACTCTGAGCTATAATTCACCCCTCCACTTT	CASSFTLSYNSPLHF
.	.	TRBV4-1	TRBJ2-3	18	TGCGCCAGCAGCCACGGAAAGACAGTCTGGGAAGGCACAGATACGCAGTATTTT	CASSHGKTVWEGTDTQYF
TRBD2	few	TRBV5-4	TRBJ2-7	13	TGTGCCAGCAGCCTTGCGGGACTAGCGGAGCAGTACTTC	CASSLAGLAEQYF
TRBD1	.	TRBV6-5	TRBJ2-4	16	TGTGCCAGCAGTTACGACACCGGGACAGGAAAAAACATTCAGTACTTC	CASSYDTGTGKNIQYF
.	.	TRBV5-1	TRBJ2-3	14	TGCGCCAGCAGCAAACCATCAGATACAGATACGCAGTATTTT	CASSKPSDTDTQYF
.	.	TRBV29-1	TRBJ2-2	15	TGCAGCGTTAGACCGGGACTGACCAACACCGGGGAGCTGTTTTTT	CSVRPGLTNTGELFF
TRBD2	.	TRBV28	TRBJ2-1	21	TGTGCCAGCAGTTCTCCCTCGGGCGGGAGGGCCGACAGAAGCTCCTACAATGAGCAGTTCTTC	CASSSPSGGRADRSSYNEQFF
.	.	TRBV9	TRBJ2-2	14	TGTGCCAGCAGCGGCGACTCGAACACCGGGGAGCTGTTTTTT	CASSGDSNTGELFF
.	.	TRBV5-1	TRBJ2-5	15	TGCGCCAGCAGCTTGGCGAGGAGGGGAGGAGAGACCCAGTACTTC	CASSLARRGGETQYF
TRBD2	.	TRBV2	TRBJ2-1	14	TGTGCCAGCAGTACTAGCGGGGGGCATGGTGAGCAGTTCTTC	CASSTSGGHGEQFF
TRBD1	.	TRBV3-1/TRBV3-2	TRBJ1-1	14	TGTGCCAGCAGCAAACAGGGGGCAGATACTGAAGCTTTCTTT	CASSKQGADTEAFF
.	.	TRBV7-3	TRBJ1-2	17	TGTGCCAGCAGCTCCTCTCGGGGAGTACAGCCGCCTTATGGCTACACCTTC	CASSSSRGVQPPYGYTF
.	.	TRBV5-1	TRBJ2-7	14	TGCGCCAGCAGCGCTCTCAGGGCTCCCTACGAGCAGTACTTC	CASSALRAPYEQYF
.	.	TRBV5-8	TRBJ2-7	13	TGTGCCAGCAGCGTAGCGAATACCTACGAGCAGTACTTC	CASSVANTYEQYF
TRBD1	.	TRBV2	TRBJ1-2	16	TGTGCCAGCAGGAAAGGGAAGGGACAGGTTCTTTATGGCTACACCTTC	CASRKGKGQVLYGYTF
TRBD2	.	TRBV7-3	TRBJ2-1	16	TGTGCCAGCAGTCCCCTAGCGGTCAGCTCCTACAATGAGCAGTTCTTC	CASSPLAVSSYNEQFF
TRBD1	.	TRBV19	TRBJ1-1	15	TGTGCCAGCAAGACAGGGTCTTTAATGAACACTGAAGCTTTCTTT	CASKTGSLMNTEAFF
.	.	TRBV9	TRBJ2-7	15	TGTGCCAGCAGCCCATCGAACAGGAACCTAGGGGAGCAGTACTTC	CASSPSNRNLGEQYF
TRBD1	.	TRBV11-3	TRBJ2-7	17	TGTGCCAGCAGCCAGCCCCCCGGGACAGGTATTTCCTACGAGCAGTACTTC	CASSQPPGTGISYEQYF
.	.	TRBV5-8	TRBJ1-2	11	TGTGCCAGCAGCTTGCGGTATGGCTACACCTTC	CASSLRYGYTF
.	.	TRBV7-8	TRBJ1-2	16	TGTGCCAGCAGCCCCCTACGGGTCGTAACCCACTATGGCTACACCTTC	CASSPLRVVTHYGYTF
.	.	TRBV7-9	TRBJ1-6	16	TGTGCCAGCAGCTTGAGGTCAGGGTCTATCGAGTCACCCCTCCACTTT	CASSLRSGSIESPLHF
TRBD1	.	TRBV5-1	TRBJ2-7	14	TGCGCCAGCAGCCAACAGGGGGCCTGGGACGAGCAGTACTTC	CASSQQGAWDEQYF
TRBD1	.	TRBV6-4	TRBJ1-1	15	TGTGCCAGCAGGCCGGGACAGGGGGCGGACACTGAAGCTTTCTTT	CASRPGQGADTEAFF
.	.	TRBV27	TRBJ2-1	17	TGTGCCAGCAGTTTATCAGGCCAGGGGATATCCTACAATGAGCAGTTCTTC	CASSLSGQGISYNEQFF
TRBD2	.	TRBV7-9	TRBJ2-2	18	TGTGCCAGCAGCGGACAAGGGTTCAAGCGGGGTTTCACCGGGGAGCTGTTTTTT	CASSGQGFKRGFTGELFF
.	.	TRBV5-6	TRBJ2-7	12	TGTGCCAGCAGCCGGACTGGCTACGAGCAGTACTTC	CASSRTGYEQYF
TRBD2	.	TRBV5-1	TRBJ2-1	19	TGCGCCAGCAGCTTGGCAGTCACCGATAGCGGGGGGTTATACAATGAGCAGTTCTTC	CASSLAVTDSGGLYNEQFF
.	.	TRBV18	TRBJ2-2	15	TGTGCCAGCTCACCTAATAGAGAGAATTCCGGGGAGCTGTTTTTT	CASSPNRENSGELFF
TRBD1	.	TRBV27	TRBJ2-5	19	TGTGCCAGCAGTTTGGTGAGGACAGGGGGCCATCGAGGCCAAGAGACCCAGTACTTC	CASSLVRTGGHRGQETQYF